The present T cell receptor beta chain was sequenced within a study of PD-1 blockade in classical Hodgkin lymphoma. Notes on the study in general: TCR diversity in CD4+, not CD8+, cells rose significantly by C4D1. Before treatment, TCR diversity in newly diagnosed patients was reportedly lower than in healthy donors. Complete responders possessed baseline diversity comparable to newly diagnosed patients.

The CDR3 runs 16 residues. Germline lookup yields CDR1 SGHNT and CDR2 YYREEE (reference sequence). Between the trimmed V and J ends, which lost 0 bases and 6 bases, there was a span of 15 bases. Described time point: cycle 4 day 1 (C4D1), after five to seven weeks of nivolumab. Every patient was affected by relapse after autologous stem cell transplantation, while exposure to brentuximab vedotin was not uniform. Magnetic depletion of unwanted cells isolated CD4+ T cells from thawed PBMCs. Assay: immunoSEQ multiplex PCR; the TCRdb copy retains only in-frame clones and omits some. The sample has 25,000 to 30,000 clones, 86% seen once. This clone was found once. The antigen is not known.

The source of this sequence is a human donor with classical Hodgkin lymphoma. The specimen was CD4+ T cells from blood, collected before the fourth cycle of nivolumab. This rearrangement joins TRBV5-4 to TRBJ2-2; D is possibly TRBD1 (5 bases). CDR3 sequence reads: CASSLGSGILPGELFF. In DNA, the CDR3 is TGTGCCAGCAGCTTGGGTTCAGGGATCCTCCCCGGGGAGCTGTTTTTT.